These T cell receptor beta chains were read from a single sample in a study of identical twins. Using its own MiXCR run on the 5' RACE reads, TCRdb lists one record per CDR3 protein. Here the sample spans 240,000 or so distinct CDR3 sequences, about 10% being singletons. The specimen sequenced was memory T cells sorted from blood. The receptors were gathered from a man aged 45-60 years in good health. The CDR3 runs from the conserved cysteine through the conserved F or W. Each record gives: D gene, J gene, V gene, clone size, CDR3 protein, CDR3 DNA. A D gene is named only where the DNA matches it firmly. Clone size appears in some rows only: once, few, many, or a class for an expanded clone.

TRBD1	TRBJ1-2	TRBV7-9	many	CASSLAEGAYGYTF	TGTGCCAGCAGCCTCGCGGAGGGGGCTTATGGCTACACCTTC
TRBD1	TRBJ2-1	TRBV6-5	NA	CASSYTGTGSYNEQFF	TGTGCCAGCAGTTACACCGGGACAGGCAGTTACAATGAGCAGTTCTTC
NA	TRBJ2-3	TRBV5-1	many	CASSLVQSTDTQYF	TGCGCCAGCAGCTTGGTCCAGTCCACAGATACGCAGTATTTT
NA	TRBJ2-1	TRBV11-2	NA	CASSKRLGPPPNEQFF	TGTGCCAGCAGTAAGAGGTTGGGGCCTCCTCCCAATGAGCAGTTCTTC
NA	TRBJ2-3	TRBV7-2	many	CASSLTSSTDTQYF	TGTGCCAGCAGCTTAACTTCCAGCACAGATACGCAGTATTTT
NA	TRBJ2-2	TRBV7-9	few	CASSLGSKTGELFF	TGTGCCAGCAGCTTAGGTTCCAAGACCGGGGAGCTGTTTTTT
NA	TRBJ2-3	TRBV28	many	CASSLPGSSTDTQYF	TGTGCCAGCAGTCTTCCGGGATCTAGCACAGATACGCAGTATTTT
TRBD1	TRBJ2-7	TRBV29-1	few	CSVVNRGPGEQYF	TGCAGCGTTGTAAACAGGGGGCCCGGCGAGCAGTACTTC
TRBD2	TRBJ2-7	TRBV28	few	CASSPSGIPPYEQYF	TGTGCCAGCAGCCCAAGCGGGATCCCCCCCTACGAGCAGTACTTC
TRBD2	TRBJ2-5	TRBV5-5	few	CASSLGLAGWETQYF	TGTGCCAGCAGCCTGGGACTAGCGGGATGGGAGACCCAGTACTTC
NA	TRBJ2-1	TRBV5-1	many	CASSLDGGFYNEQFF	TGCGCCAGCAGCTTGGACGGGGGTTTCTACAATGAGCAGTTCTTC
NA	TRBJ1-4	TRBV4-2	many	CASSQAASNEKLFF	TGTGCCAGCAGCCAAGCGGCTTCAAATGAAAAACTGTTTTTT
TRBD1	TRBJ2-2	TRBV5-1	many	CASSLGQGGGGELFF	TGCGCCAGCAGCTTAGGACAGGGAGGAGGCGGGGAGCTGTTTTTT
TRBD2	TRBJ2-2	TRBV4-2	many	CASSHRTSGGTRGTGELFF	TGTGCCAGCAGCCATCGGACTAGCGGGGGGACCCGAGGTACCGGGGAGCTGTTTTTT
NA	TRBJ2-7	TRBV3-1	many	CASSQQGVTGYEQYF	TGTGCCAGCAGCCAACAAGGAGTGACGGGCTACGAGCAGTACTTC